The 21 T cell receptor beta chains presented below share a single source sample, sequenced in a study of PD-L1 blockade in urothelial cancer. The assay was immunoSEQ multiplex PCR, and TCRdb's table has in-frame clones only and misses some. The table has around 34,000 clones, 70% to 90% seen once. Time point denoted: pretreatment peripheral blood. Material: PBMCs, obtained around atezolizumab (anti-PD-L1) treatment. The receptor source for this set is a man older than 75 with urothelial cancer.

This clone is termed medium-sized. The genes are TRBV28 and TRBJ1-1; D unresolved. The CDR3 sequence is 12 residues long. The V gene lost 2 bases and the J gene lost 4 bases, with 5 bases spanning the gap. CDR1 and CDR2 from the germline V gene are MDHEN and SYDVKM. CDR3 sequence reads: CASSLRVTEAFF. The CDR3 bases are TGTGCCAGCAGTTTACGAGTCACTGAAGCTTTCTTT.

V and J are TRBV7-7 and TRBJ2-2; TRBD1 might be the D (6 bases). V shed 5 bases and J shed 5 bases, with 9 bases lying between them. Germline CDR1 SSHAT, CDR2 FNYEAQ (reference sequence). The CDR3 totals 13 residues. CDR3 DNA sequence: TGTGCCAGCAGCGGACAGCCAACCGGGGAGCTGTTTTTT. Protein product: CASSGQPTGELFF.

V and J are TRBV13 and TRBJ2-3; no clear D. The CDR3 extends over 17 amino acids. Trimming took off 5 bases at V and 0 bases at J, with 18 bases between the two ends. CDR1 PRHDT and CDR2 FYEKMQ come from the germline V gene (reference sequence). CDR3 in amino acids: CASSPPLGPSSTDTQYF. The CDR3 nucleotides are TGTGCCAGCAGCCCTCCTCTTGGGCCCTCTAGCACAGATACGCAGTATTTT. The full variable domain, with the rest looked up from reference TRBV13 and TRBJ2-3, is AAGVIQSPRHLIKEKRETATLKCYPIPRHDTVYWYQQGPGQDPQFLISFYEKMQSDKGSIPDRFSAQQFSDYHSELNMSSLELGDSALYFCASSPPLGPSSTDTQYFGPGTRLTVL.

The chain carries TRBV6-5 and TRBJ2-1, with 8 positions matching TRBD1. The trim removed 6 bases at V and 6 bases at J, leaving 10 bases unmatched. This CDR3 is built from 15 residues. CDR1 MNHEY and CDR2 SVGAGI come from the germline V gene. Here the CDR3 reads CASRPTGGIINEQFF. The CDR3 bases are TGTGCCAGCAGACCCACAGGGGGGATCATCAATGAGCAGTTCTTC.

V usage is TRBV5-1 and J usage is TRBJ2-2; D possibly corresponds to TRBD1 (6 bases). The length of the CDR3 is 15 residues. Germline V gives CDR1 SGHRS, CDR2 YFSETQ. Trimming shortened V by 4 bases and J by 0 bases, and 10 bases separated the two germline ends. CDR3 in amino acids: CASSPGTTNTGELFF. The CDR3 bases are TGCGCCAGCAGCCCAGGGACAACGAACACCGGGGAGCTGTTTTTT. Looking up the rest from reference TRBV5-1 and TRBJ2-2 gives the full variable domain: KAGVTQTPRYLIKTRGQQVTLSCSPISGHRSVSWYQQTPGQGLQFLFEYFSETQRNKGNFPGRFSGRQFSNSRSEMNVSTLELGDSALYLCASSPGTTNTGELFFGEGSRLTVL.

The V call is TRBV18, the J call TRBJ2-7, with TRBD1 matching over 8 bases. Per germline, CDR1 KGHSH and CDR2 LQKENI. The length of the CDR3 is 14 residues. Trimming removed 3 bases from V and 2 bases from J; junction bases left unmatched: 3. CDR3 protein: CASSPDRAAYEQYF. For the CDR3, the DNA is TGTGCCAGCTCACCGGACAGGGCTGCCTACGAGCAGTACTTC. Combining the CDR3 with reference TRBV18 and TRBJ2-7 gives the whole variable domain NAGVMQNPRHLVRRRGQEARLRCSPMKGHSHVYWYRQLPEEGLKFMVYLQKENIIDESGMPKERFSAEFPKEGPSILRIQQVVRGDSAAYFCASSPDRAAYEQYFGPGTRLTVT.

This sequence joins TRBV2 and TRBJ1-3; 7 bases agree with TRBD1. Germline CDR1 SNHLY, CDR2 FYNNEI. V lost 6 bases to trimming and J lost 8 bases; unmatched junction nucleotides: 13. This CDR3 is 15 amino acids long. The CDR3, as DNA: TGTGCCAGCAGCTATGACACAGGGGTAGGGTACACCATATATTTT. Its translation is CASSYDTGVGYTIYF.

The V gene is TRBV28, the J gene TRBJ2-6, with a weak D call TRBD1 (7 bases). CDR3 length: 17 residues. Trimming left V 10 bases short and J 0 bases short, with 19 bases between. CDR1 and CDR2 from the germline V gene are MDHEN and SYDVKM. This chain's CDR3 is CATRGGGAPSGANVLTF. CDR3 DNA sequence: TGTGCCACCAGAGGAGGGGGCGCCCCCTCTGGGGCCAACGTCCTGACTTTC.

The CDR3 loop is CASSFRDRYQPQHF. The DNA for the CDR3 is TGTGCCAGCAGTTTCAGGGACAGATATCAGCCCCAGCATTTT. The chain couples TRBV28 to TRBJ1-5; 7 bases agree with TRBD1. The V gene's germline CDR1 is MDHEN and CDR2 SYDVKM. V dropped 3 bases and J dropped 5; count of bases not matched to a gene: 4. The CDR3 contains 14 residues.

DNA for the CDR3: TGTGCCAGCACCACCGGGACTAGCTTCCACGAGCAGTACTTC. Protein product: CASTTGTSFHEQYF. The genes are TRBV7-2 and TRBJ2-7, with TRBD2 matching 9 bases. The CDR3 loop spans 14 amino acids. CDR1 and CDR2 from the germline V gene are SGHTA and FQGNSA. Trimming at V came to 7 bases and at J to 5 bases, leaving 9 bases not matched to a gene.

The chain combines TRBV2 with TRBJ1-4, with TRBD1 matching over 8 bases. CDR3 length equals 16 residues. V shed 5 bases and J 9 bases; nucleotides not matched to a gene: 14. Germline values: CDR1 SNHLY, CDR2 FYNNEI. CDR3 DNA sequence: TGTGCCAGCAGTTTCACCGCTGCCGGGACAGGTCAAAAACTGTTTTTT. It specifies CASSFTAAGTGQKLFF.

There are a few counts of this clone. This chain joins TRBV29-1 and TRBJ2-7, with D possibly being TRBD2 (5 bases). The germline gives CDR1 SQVTM, CDR2 ANQGSEA. This CDR3 contains 12 residues. V lost 4 bases to trimming and J lost 6 bases, with 13 bases between them. The CDR3 coding sequence is TGCAGCGTTGTTGTTGTAGGAGGCGAGCAGTACTTC. Its translation: CSVVVVGGEQYF.

This chain joins TRBV18 and TRBJ1-2; 7 bases fit TRBD1. Trimming took 2 bases from V and 2 from J; bases not matched to a gene: 5. CDR1 and CDR2 (germline): KGHSH, LQKENI. The CDR3 consists of 15 residues. For the CDR3, the DNA is TGTGCCAGCTCACCAGGACAGGACTCGAACTATGGCTACACCTTC. Translated, it gives CASSPGQDSNYGYTF.

The rearrangement links TRBV18 to TRBJ2-1; 10 bases are a match to TRBD2. The CDR3 has 17 amino acids. With 6 bases clipped from V and 0 bases from J, the junction kept 8 bases outside the gene matches. Germline V gene sequence: CDR1 KGHSH, CDR2 LQKENI. The CDR3: CASSAAGGRSSYNEQFF. DNA of the CDR3: TGTGCCAGCTCTGCAGCGGGAGGGAGGAGCTCCTACAATGAGCAGTTCTTC.

V usage is TRBV6-1 and J usage is TRBJ1-5, with D unresolved. This CDR3 is 16 amino acids long. The V and J ends lost 2 bases and 5 bases respectively, with 16 bases between them. CDR1 and CDR2 from the germline V gene are MNHNS and SASEGT. In nucleotides, the CDR3 is TGTGCCAGCAGTGAACGAGGTATCCTGCGGGATCAGCCCCAGCATTTT. It is translated as CASSERGILRDQPQHF.

V gene TRBV5-6 combines with J gene TRBJ2-7; D may be TRBD1 (7 bases). This CDR3 has 15 residues. Germline loops: CDR1 SGHDT, CDR2 YYEEEE. Trimming pared 4 bases from V and 2 bases from J, leaving 16 bases between. CDR3 sequence: CASSRGTAGTYEQYF. The CDR3, as DNA: TGTGCCAGCAGCCGCGGGACAGCTGGTACCTACGAGCAGTACTTC.

The chain joins TRBV15 to TRBJ2-7, with 9 positions matching TRBD1. CDR3 length equals 16 residues. V was clipped by 3 bases and J by 4 bases; unmatched bases: 10. Germline V gene lookup returns CDR1 LNHNV and CDR2 YYDKDF (reference sequence). DNA of the CDR3: TGTGCCACCAGCAGCCCAAACAGGGGGCGCGGATACGAGCAGTACTTC. Its translation: CATSSPNRGRGYEQYF.

The chain couples TRBV5-4 to TRBJ2-5; D remains unclear. The CDR3 sequence is 16 residues long. Deletions cut 0 bases from V and 2 bases from J, with 14 bases between. Germline lookup yields CDR1 SGHNT and CDR2 YYREEE (reference sequence). The CDR3 sequence is CASSLGLMPTQETQYF. Written as DNA, the CDR3 is TGTGCCAGCAGCTTGGGTCTTATGCCTACTCAAGAGACCCAGTACTTC.

V gene TRBV7-8 combines with J gene TRBJ1-2; TRBD1 agrees at 8 bases. Germline trimming cut 0 bases from V and 4 bases from J; bases unmatched to any gene: 7. This CDR3 has 16 amino acids. Germline values: CDR1 SGHVS, CDR2 FQNEAQ. The CDR3, as DNA: TGTGCCAGCAGCTTAGCCGCCACAGGGGGGCCCTATGGCTACACCTTC. It yields the protein CASSLAATGGPYGYTF.

This clone was seen a handful of times. Different DNA sequences within this sample yield the same CDR3. This sequence joins TRBV4-3 and TRBJ1-1; D is ambiguous. This CDR3 contains 13 residues. Trimming removed 3 bases at V and 2 bases at J, with 7 bases between. CDR1 and CDR2 from the germline V gene are LGHNA and YSLEER. CDR3 nucleotides: TGCGCCAGCAGCCATCGTGTCAACACTGAAGCTTTCTTT. Amino acids: CASSHRVNTEAFF.

The chain is built from TRBV7-6 and TRBJ2-1, with a tentative D call TRBD2 (6 bases). The germline CDR1 and CDR2 sequences are SGHVS and FNYEAQ. Trimming left V 0 bases short and J 9 bases short, with 9 bases between. The CDR3 runs to 13 residues. The CDR3 loop is CASSLARETEQFF. In DNA, the CDR3 is TGTGCCAGCAGCTTAGCCCGGGAGACTGAGCAGTTCTTC.